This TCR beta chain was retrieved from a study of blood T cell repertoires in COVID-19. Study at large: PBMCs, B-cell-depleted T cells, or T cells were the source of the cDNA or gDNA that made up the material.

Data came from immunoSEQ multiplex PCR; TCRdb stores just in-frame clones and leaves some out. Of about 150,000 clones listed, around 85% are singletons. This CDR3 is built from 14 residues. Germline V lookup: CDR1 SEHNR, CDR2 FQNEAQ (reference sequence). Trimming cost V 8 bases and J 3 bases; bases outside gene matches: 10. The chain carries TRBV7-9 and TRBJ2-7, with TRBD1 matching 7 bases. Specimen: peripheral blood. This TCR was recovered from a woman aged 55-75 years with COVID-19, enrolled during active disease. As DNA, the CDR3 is TGTGCCAGCGTAAAACAGGGGTTTCTCTACGAGCAGTACTTC. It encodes CASVKQGFLYEQYF.